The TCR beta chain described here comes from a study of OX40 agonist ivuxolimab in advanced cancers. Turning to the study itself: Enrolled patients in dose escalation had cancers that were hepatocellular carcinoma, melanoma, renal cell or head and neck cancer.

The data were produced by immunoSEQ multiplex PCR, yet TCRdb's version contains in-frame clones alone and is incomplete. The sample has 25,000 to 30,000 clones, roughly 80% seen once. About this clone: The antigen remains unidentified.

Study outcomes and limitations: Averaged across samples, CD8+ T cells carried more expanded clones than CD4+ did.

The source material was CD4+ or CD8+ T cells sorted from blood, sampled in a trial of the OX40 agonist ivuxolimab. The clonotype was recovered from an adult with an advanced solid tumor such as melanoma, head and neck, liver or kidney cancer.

The CDR3 region has the DNA TGTGCCAGTAGTATCCCCGGGGGGGATGGCTACACCTTC. This sequence encodes CASSIPGGDGYTF. The chain is built from TRBV19 and TRBJ1-2; TRBD1 might be the D (5 bases). V lost 3 bases to trimming and J lost 6 bases, with 11 bases between them. The CDR3 is made up of 13 amino acids. Germline loops: CDR1 LNHDA, CDR2 SQIVND (reference sequence).